Following are 10 T cell receptor beta chains from one sample sequenced in a study of blood T cell repertoires in COVID-19 (dated by TCRdb to between 2020 and 2021). The library was built by means of the immunoSEQ multiplex PCR assay. TCRdb obtained this table from immuneACCESS and retained in-frame rearrangements with V and J assigned. These tables miss some clones; where compared with another copy, unresolved V genes account for less than half of the shortfall, and the remainder is unexplained. For this sample the table gives around 160,000 clones, of which around 85% were detected only once. The ten most abundant clones make up 6.5% to 9.5% of the sample. What was sequenced was peripheral blood. Source of these receptors: a woman aged 55-69 years with COVID-19, enrolled during active disease.

The genes are TRBV5-1 and TRBJ2-5; D is unclear. Trimming took off 4 bases at V and 2 bases at J, with 9 bases between the two ends. Per the germline V gene, CDR1 is SGHRS and CDR2 is YFSETQ. This CDR3 contains 13 residues. CDR3 sequence: CASSIQSQETQYF. Written as DNA, the CDR3 is TGCGCCAGCAGCATTCAGTCTCAAGAGACCCAGTACTTC.

The V gene is TRBV2, the J gene TRBJ1-2; D is undetermined. From germline, CDR1 is SNHLY and CDR2 FYNNEI. CDR3 length equals 13 residues. Trimming removed 7 bases at V and 0 bases at J, with 9 bases between. The CDR3, as DNA: TGTGCCAGCATACGTAGAGCTAACTATGGCTACACCTTC. This sequence encodes CASIRRANYGYTF.

V usage is TRBV9 and J usage is TRBJ1-2; 9 nucleotides match TRBD1. Germline assignment: CDR1 SGDLS and CDR2 YYNGEE. Losses at the gene ends were 4 bases for V and 4 bases for J; bases not matched to a gene: 8. This CDR3 is built from 15 residues. The CDR3 DNA is TGTGCCAGCAGCTGGACAGGGGATGCCTCCTATGGCTACACCTTC. It codes for CASSWTGDASYGYTF.

The chain uses TRBV11-2 and TRBJ1-3; the match to TRBD1 covers 7 bases. CDR1 and CDR2 (germline): SGHAT, FQNNGV. Losses at the gene ends were 5 bases for V and 1 base for J; bases not matched to a gene: 2. The CDR3 extends over 14 amino acids. The CDR3: CASSLTGSGNTIYF. For the CDR3, the DNA is TGTGCCAGCAGCCTGACAGGGTCTGGAAACACCATATATTTT.

Notes on this clone: A junction boundary mismatches the germline segment, possibly from a read error. This chain joins TRBV7-7 and TRBJ2-7, with 7 nucleotides matching TRBD1. Germline V lookup: CDR1 SSHAT, CDR2 FNYEAQ (reference sequence). The CDR3 covers 14 residues. The CDR3 DNA reads TGTGCTAGCAGCTTAGGGCAGGGGGTCTACGAGCAGTACTTC. Encoded protein: CASSLGQGVYEQYF.

The chain employs TRBV5-1 and TRBJ2-5, with 7 bases lining up with TRBD2. Germline CDR1 is SGHRS and CDR2 is YFSETQ. This CDR3 has 16 amino acids. The trim removed 1 base at V and 3 bases at J, leaving 9 bases unmatched. In DNA, the CDR3 is TGCGCCAGCAGCTTGATCAGTCGGGACTACGAAGAGACCCAGTACTTC. It translates to CASSLISRDYEETQYF.

The V call is TRBV18, the J call TRBJ1-2; D is perhaps TRBD1 (5 bases). Germline CDR1 KGHSH, CDR2 LQKENI. The CDR3 sequence is 16 residues long. Trimming stripped 1 base from V and 1 base from J, with 13 bases between. The DNA for the CDR3 is TGTGCCAGCTCACCACTAGGACAAGAAATTAACTATGGCTACACCTTC. This sequence encodes CASSPLGQEINYGYTF. The entire variable domain, with the rest obtained from reference TRBV18 and TRBJ1-2, is as follows: NAGVMQNPRHLVRRRGQEARLRCSPMKGHSHVYWYRQLPEEGLKFMVYLQKENIIDESGMPKERFSAEFPKEGPSILRIQQVVRGDSAAYFCASSPLGQEINYGYTFGSGTRLTVV.

This sequence joins TRBV5-1 and TRBJ2-6, with D hard to call. Germline CDR1 and CDR2: SGHRS and YFSETQ. Trimming removed 4 bases at V and 0 bases at J, with 8 bases between. CDR3 size: 15 residues. This CDR3 is CASSPRHSGANVLTF. CDR3 nucleotides: TGCGCCAGCAGCCCGAGACACTCTGGGGCCAACGTCCTGACTTTC.

The chain employs TRBV18 and TRBJ2-5; D remains ambiguous. This CDR3 region has 15 residues. The germline V gene encodes CDR1 KGHSH and CDR2 LQKENI. V dropped 3 bases and J dropped 4 bases, with 15 bases sitting between them. The CDR3 protein is CASSPYSAVGETQYF. The CDR3 nucleotides read TGTGCCAGCTCACCTTATTCTGCGGTTGGAGAGACCCAGTACTTC.

This clone was found once. The chain carries TRBV5-4 and TRBJ2-7; 9 positions agree with TRBD1. The germline V gene encodes CDR1 SGHNT and CDR2 YYREEE (reference sequence). The CDR3 is made up of 16 amino acids. V lost 2 bases and J lost 2; bases outside the gene matches: 8. This chain's CDR3 is CASSLPDRGLPYEQYF. The CDR3 DNA sequence: TGTGCCAGCAGCTTACCGGACAGGGGTTTACCCTACGAGCAGTACTTC.